The T cell receptor (beta chain) under discussion was sequenced for a study of PD-1 blockade in classical Hodgkin lymphoma. Study-wide context: Patients were administered nivolumab (3 mg/kg intravenously) every 2 weeks. Study-wide results and limits: Whereas CD4+ TCR diversity had risen significantly by C4D1, CD8+ TCR diversity had not.

Every patient was affected by relapse after autologous stem cell transplantation, while exposure to brentuximab vedotin was not uniform. V lost 3 bases and J lost 0, with 7 bases in between. This CDR3 region has 14 residues. Per germline, CDR1 LNHDA and CDR2 SQIVND (reference sequence). TCRdb keeps only in-frame clones here, not all; method: immunoSEQ multiplex PCR. The repertoire consists of about 99,000 clones, with approximately 80% occurring once and the leading ten covering roughly 15%. Points on this clone: Its antigen is as yet unknown.

The TCR was taken from a human donor with classical Hodgkin lymphoma. This specimen consisted of peripheral blood mononuclear cells (PBMCs), obtained before the second cycle of nivolumab. The rearrangement uses TRBV19 and TRBJ2-3; TRBD2 is a possible D gene (6 bases). The CDR3 sequence: CASSIRGSTDTQYF. The CDR3 DNA sequence: TGTGCCAGTAGTATTCGGGGGAGCACAGATACGCAGTATTTT.